The 20 T cell receptor beta chains presented below share a single source sample, sequenced in a study of blood T cell repertoires in COVID-19 (dated by TCRdb to between 2020 and 2021). To prepare the library, the immunoSEQ multiplex PCR assay was applied. This is the immuneACCESS table as TCRdb keeps it, with only in-frame sequences that have V and J called. A part of the clones is gone; compared with another copy, unresolved V genes explain less than half, and the rest is unexplained. The sample includes around 200,000 clones, with more than 80% observed a single time. The biggest ten clones account for roughly 1.3% of the sample. The sample was peripheral blood. These receptors were taken from a woman younger than 45 with COVID-19, enrolled during active disease.

The chain uses TRBV7-3 and TRBJ2-4, with D possibly TRBD1 on 6 matching bases. Germline CDR1 and CDR2: SGHTA and FQGTGA. This CDR3 has 14 amino acids. V lost 10 bases, J lost 0 bases, and 13 bases lay in between. The CDR3 nucleotides are TGTGCCAACCAAGGGGGACGAGCCAAAAACATTCAGTACTTC. Its protein product is CANQGGRAKNIQYF.

The CDR3 sequence: CASSNRVPNTGELFF. Written as DNA, the CDR3 is TGTGCCAGCAGCAACAGGGTCCCAAACACCGGGGAGCTGTTTTTT. This sequence joins TRBV7-9 and TRBJ2-2; tentatively, D is TRBD1 (6 bases). Trimming took off 5 bases at V and 2 bases at J, with 12 bases between the two ends. In germline, CDR1 is SEHNR, CDR2 FQNEAQ (reference sequence). There are 15 residues in the CDR3.

CDR3 coding DNA: TGTGCCAGCAGCCTAAGGGGAAACACTGAAGCTTTCTTT. This codes for CASSLRGNTEAFF. The chain joins TRBV7-9 to TRBJ1-1; the D gene is possibly TRBD1 (5 bases). This CDR3 has 13 amino acids. Trimming cost V 5 bases and J 2 bases, with 9 bases left between them. Germline loops: CDR1 SEHNR, CDR2 FQNEAQ (reference sequence).

J is TRBJ2-5 and V is TRBV15, with D maybe TRBD2 (5 bases). Trimming pared 1 base from V and 1 base from J, leaving 10 bases between. The CDR3 has 15 amino acids. Germline V gives CDR1 LNHNV, CDR2 YYDKDF (reference sequence). The DNA of the CDR3 is TGTGCCACCAGCAGAGGGGGTGAGGGCCAAGAGACCCAGTACTTC. This sequence encodes CATSRGGEGQETQYF.

The rearrangement uses TRBV19 and TRBJ2-3, with a weak D call TRBD2 (6 bases). Trimming stripped 5 bases from V and 5 bases from J, with 17 bases between. Germline-derived CDR1 and CDR2 are LNHDA and SQIVND (reference sequence). CDR3 length: 15 residues. CDR3 nucleotides: TGTGCCAGTAGTGTAAGAGCGGTGGGGGGAGATACGCAGTATTTT. This gives the protein CASSVRAVGGDTQYF.

This clone was counted between two and nine times. The gene calls are TRBV6-5 and TRBJ2-7; 8 bases match TRBD1. The V segment lost 0 bases and the J segment 0 bases; nucleotides outside the gene matches: 4. The CDR3 runs 16 residues. Germline V gene data show CDR1 as MNHEY and CDR2 as SVGAGI. For the CDR3, the DNA is TGTGCCAGCAGTTACTCCACGGGACAGGTCTCCTACGAGCAGTACTTC. Amino acids: CASSYSTGQVSYEQYF.

The chain links TRBV2 to TRBJ2-7; tentative D call: TRBD2 (5 bases). Germline V gene data show CDR1 as SNHLY and CDR2 as FYNNEI. This CDR3 region has 13 residues. The V end was cut by 2 bases, the J end by 1 base, with 6 bases between. The CDR3 spells CASSEQRSYEQYF. The CDR3 coding sequence is TGTGCCAGCAGTGAACAGCGGTCCTACGAGCAGTACTTC.

J is TRBJ1-1 and V is TRBV19; D unresolved. The germline gives CDR1 LNHDA, CDR2 SQIVND (reference sequence). The CDR3 is 13 residues long. V was cut by 7 bases and J by 0 bases, with 9 bases left in between. In DNA form, the CDR3 reads TGTGCCAGTATCGAGGGAGTGAACACTGAAGCTTTCTTT. It yields the protein CASIEGVNTEAFF.

The chain has TRBV10-3 and TRBJ1-1; 8 bases map to TRBD1. Germline V CDR1 and CDR2: ENHRY, SYGVKD. The CDR3 covers 13 residues. V lost 1 base, J lost 6 bases, and 1 base stayed unmatched. The DNA for the CDR3 is TGTGCCATCAGTGAGTTACAGGGGGCTGAAGCTTTCTTT. It specifies CAISELQGAEAFF.

CDR3 bases: TGTGCCAGCAGTTACCGGGACATAGCCACTGAAGCTTTCTTT. Residues: CASSYRDIATEAFF. This chain joins TRBV6-6 and TRBJ1-1; a weak D match, TRBD1 (6 bases). CDR3 size: 14 residues. Per germline, CDR1 MNHNY and CDR2 SVGAGI (reference sequence). Trimming removed 2 bases at V and 4 bases at J, with 11 bases between.

The V call is TRBV18, the J call TRBJ2-1; 13 positions agree with TRBD2. The J segment lost 8 bases and the V segment lost 6 bases, leaving 7 bases of the junction unmatched. Germline V gene sequence: CDR1 KGHSH, CDR2 LQKENI. This CDR3 has 15 amino acids. The CDR3 protein is CASSHGLAGADEQFF. CDR3 coding DNA: TGTGCCAGCTCGCACGGACTAGCGGGGGCGGATGAGCAGTTCTTC.

The count of this clone is one. The chain has TRBV3-1 (or the pseudogene TRBV3-2) and TRBJ2-3, with D possibly TRBD1 on 6 matching bases. Between the trimmed V and J ends, which lost 0 bases and 1 base, there was a span of 8 bases. There are 15 residues in the CDR3. Germline-derived CDR1 and CDR2 are LGHDT and YNNKEL (reference sequence). The CDR3 loop is CASSQDGQRTDTQYF. In nucleotides, the CDR3 is TGTGCCAGCAGCCAAGATGGACAGCGCACAGATACGCAGTATTTT.

The chain has TRBV4-3 and TRBJ2-5, with 9 bases aligning to TRBD2. After removal of 0 bases from V and 1 base from J, the junction contained 9 bases not matched to a gene. CDR3 size: 18 residues. Germline V gene data show CDR1 as LGHNA and CDR2 as YSLEER. Here the CDR3 DNA reads TGCGCCAGCAGCCAAGATCGCGGACTAGCGAGATCCCAAGAGACCCAGTACTTC. Translation gives CASSQDRGLARSQETQYF.

This clone appeared once. This chain links TRBV6-6 with TRBJ2-1; 10 bases are a match to TRBD2. CDR1 and CDR2 from the germline V gene are MNHNY and SVGAGI (reference sequence). CDR3 length equals 19 residues. Trimming at V came to 6 bases and at J to 0 bases, leaving 14 bases not matched to a gene. CDR3 sequence: CASSSTGTSDIISYNEQFF. DNA of the CDR3: TGTGCCAGCAGCTCAACCGGGACTAGCGACATCATCTCCTACAATGAGCAGTTCTTC.

The chain carries TRBV9 and TRBJ2-2, with D perhaps TRBD2 (6 bases). V dropped 4 bases and J dropped 6 bases, with 19 bases sitting between them. The V gene's germline CDR1 is SGDLS and CDR2 YYNGEE. The CDR3 consists of 16 residues. CDR3 sequence: CASSPQGGMPPGELFF. In DNA form, the CDR3 reads TGTGCCAGCAGCCCCCAGGGAGGAATGCCCCCCGGGGAGCTGTTTTTT.

The rearrangement uses TRBV7-9 and TRBJ2-3; D unresolved. Trimming shortened V by 2 bases and J by 4 bases, and 10 bases separated the two germline ends. The germline V gene has CDR1 SEHNR and CDR2 FQNEAQ (reference sequence). The CDR3 totals 14 residues. The CDR3 loop reads CASSLPSQADTQYF. The CDR3 DNA follows: TGTGCCAGCAGCTTACCCAGTCAAGCAGATACGCAGTATTTT.

This chain joins TRBV4-3 and TRBJ2-7; 9 bases are shared with TRBD1. The CDR3 runs 15 residues. J lost 5 bases, V lost 4 bases, and 9 bases had no gene match. Germline values: CDR1 LGHNA, CDR2 YSLEER. As DNA, the CDR3 is TGCGCCAGCAGCCGTCTCACAGGGGGCTGGGACGAGCAGTACTTC. Translation gives CASSRLTGGWDEQYF.

The chain employs TRBV5-4 and TRBJ2-7; D perhaps matches TRBD2 (5 bases). CDR1 is SGHNT, CDR2 YYREEE, per germline (reference sequence). This CDR3 is built from 15 residues. Trimming pared 3 bases from V and 1 base from J, leaving 14 bases between. The CDR3: CASSSEGTSSYEQYF. CDR3 bases: TGTGCCAGCAGCTCCGAGGGCACTTCTTCCTACGAGCAGTACTTC.

The CDR3 nucleotides are TGTGCCAGCACGATCAGGAGCGGGGAGTACAATGAGCAGTTCTTC. It specifies CASTIRSGEYNEQFF. The gene calls are TRBV27 and TRBJ2-1, with 7 bases identical to TRBD2. V lost 7 bases and J lost 4; bases outside the gene matches: 10. CDR1 is MNHEY, CDR2 SMNVEV, per germline (reference sequence). This CDR3 contains 15 residues.

This clone was detected only a few times. This rearrangement joins TRBV7-9 to TRBJ2-7; D may be TRBD2 (6 bases). Germline CDR1 reads SEHNR; CDR2 reads FQNEAQ (reference sequence). CDR3 length equals 12 residues. Trimming removed 9 bases from V and 6 bases from J, with 15 bases in between. The CDR3 DNA follows: TGTGCCAGTTTACTGCGGGGAGGCGAGCAGTACTTC. This translates into CASLLRGGEQYF.